The source of this T cell receptor (beta chain) is a study of human T cells and chemical hapten exposure. Time point specified: patch test 2, 6 weeks after DPC sensitization. Treatment in this sample: therapeutic diphenylcyclopropenone sensitization with weekly scalp DPC. Germline values: CDR1 SGHTA, CDR2 FQGNSA. J gave up 5 bases and V 1 base, and 5 bases lay outside the gene matches. The CDR3 loop spans 15 amino acids. Per the authors' pipeline: There were a median of approximately 96,000 TCRs per sample, with a range from roughly 23,224 to 750,000. TCRdb reprocessed the RACE reads with MiXCR, giving one entry per CDR3 protein. The V and J calls and clone size are TCRdb's, not the authors'. The table has some 89,000 distinct CDR3 sequences, 10% seen once.

The J gene is TRBJ1-5, the V gene TRBV7-2; 7 bases are a match to TRBD1. This TCR was sampled from a woman aged 25 to 39 with alopecia areata. Some clones in this sample may be carry-over from other donors' samples. Material: whole blood, obtained in connection with sensitization to the hapten diphenylcyclopropenone (DPC). CDR3: CASSLGQGRDQPQHF. The CDR3 nucleotides read TGTGCCAGCAGCTTAGGACAGGGAAGGGATCAGCCCCAGCATTTT.